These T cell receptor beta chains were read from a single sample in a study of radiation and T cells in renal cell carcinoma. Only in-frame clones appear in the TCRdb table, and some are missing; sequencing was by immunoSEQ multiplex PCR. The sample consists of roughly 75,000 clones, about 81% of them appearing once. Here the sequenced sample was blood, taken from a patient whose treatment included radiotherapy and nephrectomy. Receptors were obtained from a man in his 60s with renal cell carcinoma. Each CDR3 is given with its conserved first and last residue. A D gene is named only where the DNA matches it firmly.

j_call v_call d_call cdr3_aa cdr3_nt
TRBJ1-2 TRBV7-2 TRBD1 CASSLGSPGTGYGYTF TGTGCCAGCAGCTTAGGCTCCCCCGGGACAGGATATGGCTACACCTTC
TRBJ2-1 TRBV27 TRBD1 CASSLGYPGTGEQFF TGTGCCAGCAGTTTAGGTTACCCAGGGACAGGTGAGCAGTTCTTC
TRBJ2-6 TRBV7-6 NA CASSLVILSSGANVLTF TGTGCCAGCAGCTTAGTGATTCTGTCCTCTGGGGCCAACGTCCTGACTTTC
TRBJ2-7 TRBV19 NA CASSTGQASSYEQYF TGTGCCAGTAGTACGGGACAAGCGAGCTCCTACGAGCAGTACTTC
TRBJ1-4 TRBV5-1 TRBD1 CASSPQTGEAEKLFF TGCGCCAGCAGCCCCCAGACAGGGGAGGCTGAAAAACTGTTTTTT
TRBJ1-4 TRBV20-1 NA CSAYDYEKLFF TGCAGTGCTTACGACTATGAAAAACTGTTTTTT
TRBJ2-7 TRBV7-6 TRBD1 CASSSTPGTGSPTEQYF TGTGCCAGCAGCTCCACCCCCGGGACAGGGTCCCCTACCGAGCAGTACTTC
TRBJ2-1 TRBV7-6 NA CASSLVAAWDDNEQFF TGTGCCAGCAGCTTAGTTGCCGCGTGGGACGACAATGAGCAGTTCTTC
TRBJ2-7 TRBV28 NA CASSTPQRASYEQYF TGTGCCAGCAGTACCCCCCAGCGGGCCTCCTACGAGCAGTACTTC
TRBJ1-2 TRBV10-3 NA CAISGAGGQTYGYTF TGTGCCATCAGTGGGGCTGGCGGACAGACCTATGGCTACACCTTC
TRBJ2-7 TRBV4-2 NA CASSQGNSGVYEQYF TGTGCCAGCAGCCAAGGGAATTCAGGGGTCTACGAGCAGTACTTC